Below are 18 T cell receptor beta chains sequenced from a single sample in a study of T cell responses to AZD1222 COVID-19 vaccine. The protocol was immunoSEQ multiplex PCR, while the TCRdb copy is restricted to in-frame clones and leaves out a portion. The sample lists fewer than 120,000 clones; about 88% were seen once. The sample consisted of peripheral blood, taken on day 0 of AZD1222 vaccination. The receptors were gathered from an adult in good health.

The chain combines TRBV30 with TRBJ1-3, with TRBD1 identical over 7 bases. The V gene end was trimmed by 5 bases and the J gene end by 4 bases; junction bases not matched to a gene: 8. The CDR3 length is 14 residues. The germline V gene encodes CDR1 GTSNPN and CDR2 SVGIG (reference sequence). CDR3 bases: TGTGCCTGGCGAGCTGGGACAGTGGGAAACACCATATATTTT. This codes for CAWRAGTVGNTIYF.

CDR3 bases: TGCGCCAGCAGCTTGGGACGCGGTCTCTACGAGCAGTACTTC. The encoded protein is CASSLGRGLYEQYF. The rearrangement joins TRBV5-1 to TRBJ2-7; D call uncertain. V shed 0 bases and J shed 3 bases, with 10 bases lying between them. This CDR3 spans 14 amino acids. The germline gives CDR1 SGHRS, CDR2 YFSETQ.

The CDR3 here is CASSRDRGNSNQPQHF. Written as DNA, the CDR3 is TGTGCCAGCAGCAGAGACAGGGGGAATAGCAATCAGCCCCAGCATTTT. This chain joins TRBV5-6 and TRBJ1-5; TRBD1 matches 9 bases. Per the germline V gene, CDR1 is SGHDT and CDR2 is YYEEEE. The CDR3 runs to 16 residues. V dropped 4 bases and J dropped 0; count of bases not matched to a gene: 5.

DNA of the CDR3: TGTGCCAGCAGCGCGGGACATGTTTATCAGCCCCAGCATTTT. Translating gives CASSAGHVYQPQHF. The rearrangement uses TRBV11-2 and TRBJ1-5; weak D call: TRBD1 (6 bases). The CDR3 has 14 residues. Germline lookup yields CDR1 SGHAT and CDR2 FQNNGV. V was shortened by 5 bases and J by 5 bases, with 13 bases between the two germline ends.

The chain has TRBV10-3 and TRBJ1-6; maybe TRBD1 (5 bases). V was shortened by 0 bases and J by 8 bases, with 14 bases between the two germline ends. Germline CDR1 ENHRY, CDR2 SYGVKD. This CDR3 comprises 16 residues. The CDR3, as DNA: TGTGCCATCAGTGAGTCATCGGGCGGGGGGGATTCACCCCTCCACTTT. Its translation: CAISESSGGGDSPLHF.

The CDR3 DNA sequence: TGCGCCAGCAGCCAAGACCTAAGGTCGAATTCACCCCTCCACTTT. It yields the protein CASSQDLRSNSPLHF. The rearrangement links TRBV4-1 to TRBJ1-6; no reliable D call. Looked up from germline, CDR1 is MGHRA and CDR2 is YSYEKL. Trimming stripped 0 bases from V and 7 bases from J, with 10 bases between. CDR3 length: 15 amino acids.

J is TRBJ2-7 and V is TRBV24-1, with 9 bases identical to TRBD1. The CDR3 totals 16 residues. Losses at the gene ends were 3 bases for V and 2 bases for J; bases not matched to a gene: 7. CDR1 is KGHDR, CDR2 SFDVKD, per germline. The CDR3 DNA reads TGTGCCACCAGTGATCAAACAGGGGGCCACCCCTACGAGCAGTACTTC. Protein: CATSDQTGGHPYEQYF.

This sequence joins TRBV5-1 and TRBJ2-5; 7 bases agree with TRBD1. The CDR3 covers 15 residues. The V gene's germline CDR1 is SGHRS and CDR2 YFSETQ. V shed 4 bases, J shed 2 bases, and the junction held 8 bases outside the gene matches. The CDR3 region has the DNA TGCGCCAGCAGCGGATGGCCGGGACAGCAAGAGACCCAGTACTTC. Its translation is CASSGWPGQQETQYF.

CDR3 sequence (DNA): TGTGCCTCCAAGGGACAGATGATTAACTATGGCTACACCTTC. As protein: CASKGQMINYGYTF. The gene calls are TRBV2 and TRBJ1-2, with 7 bases fitting TRBD1. Germline V gene data show CDR1 as SNHLY and CDR2 as FYNNEI. CDR3 length: 14 amino acids. J was trimmed by 1 base and V by 11 bases; bases with no gene match: 10.

This chain connects TRBV19 to TRBJ1-2, with D perhaps matching TRBD1 (6 bases). Between the trimmed V and J ends, which lost 1 base and 6 bases, there was a span of 12 bases. There are 14 residues in the CDR3. Per the germline V gene, CDR1 is LNHDA and CDR2 is SQIVND (reference sequence). The chain's CDR3 is CASSIGTGRNGYTF. The CDR3 coding sequence is TGTGCCAGTAGTATAGGCACAGGGAGGAATGGCTACACCTTC.

The chain has TRBV29-1 and TRBJ1-4, with D perhaps TRBD1 (5 bases). This CDR3 is built from 15 residues. Germline V gene data show CDR1 as SQVTM and CDR2 as ANQGSEA. Trimming removed 1 base from V and 0 bases from J, with 9 bases in between. The CDR3 nucleotides are TGCAGCGTTGAAGGCAGGACACCAACTAATGAAAAACTGTTTTTT. It encodes CSVEGRTPTNEKLFF. Together with reference TRBV29-1 and TRBJ1-4, the CDR3 gives the full variable domain: SAVISQKPSRDICQRGTSLTIQCQVDSQVTMMFWYRQQPGQSLTLIATANQGSEATYESGFVIDKFPISRPNLTFSTLTVSNMSPEDSSIYLCSVEGRTPTNEKLFFGSGTQLSVL.

This chain joins TRBV3-1 (or the pseudogene TRBV3-2) and TRBJ2-5, with a possible D match to TRBD1 (6 bases). CDR1 LGHDT and CDR2 YNNKEL come from the germline V gene (reference sequence). The CDR3 is 16 residues long. Trimming removed 4 bases at V and 5 bases at J, with 20 bases between. CDR3 DNA: TGTGCCAGCAGCCCGGAAACAGGGTTATCTCAGGAGACCCAGTACTTC. Amino acid sequence: CASSPETGLSQETQYF.

This chain uses TRBV25-1 with TRBJ1-2, with D uncertain. Trimming stripped 1 base from V and 10 bases from J, with 7 bases between. This CDR3 is built from 11 residues. Germline CDR1 reads MGHDK; CDR2 reads SYGVNS. The CDR3, as DNA: TGTGCCAGCAGTGAATTGATGGACTACACCTTC. Translation: CASSELMDYTF.

The genes are TRBV6-1 and TRBJ1-6; D is perhaps TRBD1 (6 bases). V was trimmed by 1 base and J by 9 bases, leaving 13 bases between them. The CDR3 runs 15 residues. Germline assignment: CDR1 MNHNS and CDR2 SASEGT. This chain's CDR3 is CASSEEGDNTSPLHF. In DNA form, the CDR3 reads TGTGCCAGCAGTGAAGAAGGGGACAATACTTCACCCCTCCACTTT.

This chain uses TRBV29-1 with TRBJ2-7; D gene ambiguous. V was trimmed by 7 bases and J by 4 bases, leaving 11 bases between them. The length of the CDR3 is 11 residues. In germline, CDR1 is SQVTM, CDR2 ANQGSEA. The CDR3 sequence: CSATDHYEQYF. The DNA of the CDR3 is TGCAGCGCAACGGACCATTACGAGCAGTACTTC.

V gene TRBV6-5 combines with J gene TRBJ1-2; D possibly corresponds to TRBD1 (6 bases). From germline, CDR1 is MNHEY and CDR2 SVGAGI. V lost 8 bases and J lost 5, with 15 bases in between. The CDR3 length is 13 residues. The DNA for the CDR3 is TGTGCCAGCCACCCGACCGGACAGTATGGCTACACCTTC. This codes for CASHPTGQYGYTF.

CDR3 nucleotide sequence: TGTGCCAGCAGTTCAGACGGAAACTATGGCTACACCTTC. Residues: CASSSDGNYGYTF. The chain combines TRBV12-3 or TRBV12-4 with TRBJ1-2; D unresolved. The V end lost 4 bases, the J end lost 2 bases, and 8 bases lay between the germline ends. This CDR3 contains 13 residues.

J is TRBJ1-1 and V is TRBV9; D unresolved. Trimming cost V 0 bases and J 5 bases, with 14 bases left between them. This CDR3 is built from 15 residues. CDR1 and CDR2 (germline): SGDLS, YYNGEE. This CDR3 is CASSVVWNGRTEAFF. The DNA of the CDR3 is TGTGCCAGCAGCGTAGTTTGGAACGGGAGGACTGAAGCTTTCTTT.